This TCR beta chain was found in a study of T-cell memory formation after mild COVID-19. Study-wide results and caveats: Clones that shrank (day 15 to 85) were balanced CD4/CD8, whereas later expanders leaned CD4+. Some SARS-CoV-2-responding clones were already detected in memory before infection.

TCR alpha and TCR beta cDNA libraries with sample barcodes and UMIs came from 5'RACE using constant-segment primers. TCRdb itself ran the 5' RACE reads through MiXCR, one entry per CDR3 protein. The sample lists some 260,000 distinct CDR3 sequences, approximately 16% seen once, with 3% to 4.5% in the top ten. The germline gives CDR1 MNHNS, CDR2 SASEGT. CDR3 length equals 13 residues. V gave up 2 bases and J gave up 5 bases, with 8 bases separating them. This clonotype was seen a few times. No antigen is known for it. Sequenced sample: PBMCs or a T cell subset sorted from them (not recorded which). This chain links TRBV6-1 with TRBJ2-3, with D uncertain. The source is a man younger than 35 who had mild COVID-19 (a few samples of this study predate the infection). Cell type and time point are not known. Here the CDR3 DNA reads TGTGCCAGCAGTGAACTCCCGGGAGATACGCAGTATTTT. Protein sequence: CASSELPGDTQYF.